The rows below give T cell receptor beta chains drawn from one sample of a study of cytomegalovirus exposure and HLA in healthy donors. Clones were sequenced by immunoSEQ multiplex PCR, and TCRdb holds only the in-frame ones, with some missing. This table holds some 120,000 clones, around 67% found once. The sample was PBMCs. These receptors were collected from a woman aged 35 to 49 in good health and CMV-seronegative. Each CDR3 is given with its conserved first and last residue. A D gene is named only where the DNA matches it firmly. Clone size is not always given. Where it is, it says once, few, many or a class for expanded clones.

d_call j_call v_call clone_size cdr3_nt cdr3_aa
- TRBJ2-3 TRBV6-6 - TGTGCCAGCAGTTACTCGAAAAGGGGTTCAGATACGCAGTATTTT CASSYSKRGSDTQYF
- TRBJ2-2 TRBV11-3 few TGTGCCAGCAGCCCCAGGGGGGCCGGGGAGCTGTTTTTT CASSPRGAGELFF
TRBD1 TRBJ1-4 TRBV14 - TGTGCCAGCAGCCTAAGGGGGCAGACTAATGAAAAACTGTTTTTT CASSLRGQTNEKLFF
- TRBJ1-2 TRBV2 - TGTGCCAGCAGTAAACCCCAAGGTGGAGTCTATGGCTACACCTTC CASSKPQGGVYGYTF
- TRBJ2-7 TRBV6-5 - TGTACCAGCAGTTACTCGAGACAGCCCTACGAGCAGTACTTC CTSSYSRQPYEQYF
TRBD1 TRBJ2-3 TRBV6-1 - TGTGCCAGCAGTGAGGGGACAGGGGGAGATACGCAGTATTTT CASSEGTGGDTQYF
TRBD1 TRBJ1-5 TRBV10-3 few TGTGCCATCAGCCAGGACAGGATAAATCAGCCCCAGCATTTT CAISQDRINQPQHF
- TRBJ2-3 TRBV18 - TGTGCCAGCTCACCCACTAGCCATTCTAGCACAGATACGCAGTATTTT CASSPTSHSSTDTQYF
TRBD1 TRBJ1-2 TRBV7-2 - TGTGCCAGCAGCTACCGGGACAGGGTTGGCTACACCTTC CASSYRDRVGYTF
TRBD2 TRBJ2-7 TRBV4-2 - TGTGCCAGCAGCCAATCCAAGAGGGGACTAGCGGGAGGGCCCGGGTACGAGCAGTACTTC CASSQSKRGLAGGPGYEQYF
TRBD1 TRBJ2-3 TRBV9 - TGTGCCAGCAGCGGGAGGGGGACAGGGCTCACAGATACGCAGTATTTT CASSGRGTGLTDTQYF
TRBD1 TRBJ1-1 TRBV4-3 many TGCGCCAGCAGCCAGACAGGGGTAACTGAAGCTTTCTTT CASSQTGVTEAFF
TRBD2 TRBJ2-3 TRBV5-1 - TGCGCCAGCAGCACAGGGACTAGCGGGCCGCCCACAGATACGCAGTATTTT CASSTGTSGPPTDTQYF
TRBD2 TRBJ2-1 TRBV9 - TGTGCCAGCAGCGTAACACCTCAACTAGCGGGGACCGACAATGAGCAGTTCTTC CASSVTPQLAGTDNEQFF
TRBD1 TRBJ1-1 TRBV7-3 - TGTGCCAGCAGCTCTACAGGGGGCAAGGATGAAGCTTTCTTT CASSSTGGKDEAFF
- TRBJ1-2 TRBV20-1 few TGCAGTGCTAGCGGTGGCTATGGCTACACCTTC CSASGGYGYTF
TRBD2 TRBJ2-4 TRBV5-4 - TGTGCCAGCAGCTTGAGGCGGGGGGGCCCGGACAAAAACATTCAGTACTTC CASSLRRGGPDKNIQYF
- TRBJ2-2 TRBV19 few TGTGCCAGTAGTATGTGGTTTGGGCCAGCTAACACCGGGGAGCTGTTTTTT CASSMWFGPANTGELFF
TRBD1 TRBJ2-1 TRBV5-1 - TGCGCCAGCAGCTTGGCTTCAGGGGGCGCGATCAATGAGCAGTTCTTC CASSLASGGAINEQFF
TRBD1 TRBJ2-3 TRBV27 - TGTGCCAGCAGTTACGACAGGGGGCGCACAGATACGCAGTATTTT CASSYDRGRTDTQYF
- TRBJ1-2 TRBV27 - TGTGCCAGCAAAGGCACGGGGGATGGCTACACCTTC CASKGTGDGYTF
TRBD1 TRBJ1-2 TRBV29-1 once TGCAGCGTTGAAGATCTGGAGGCAGGGGGCATCTTCTTCGGTGGCTACACCTTC CSVEDLEAGGIFFGGYTF
- TRBJ2-7 TRBV7-2 few TGTGCCAGCAGCTTAGCGGGAGGTGAAGCCGGGGGGCAGTACTTC CASSLAGGEAGGQYF
TRBD1 TRBJ1-2 TRBV30 - TGTGCCTGGAGGACAGGGTGGGGCTACACCTTC CAWRTGWGYTF
TRBD1 TRBJ2-7 TRBV5-6 - TGTGCCAGCAGTTCACTGCTACAGGGGGCCTACGAGCAGTACTTC CASSSLLQGAYEQYF
- TRBJ1-1 TRBV5-1 few TGCGCCAGCAGCAGCCGGGATGCTACTGAAGCTTTCTTT CASSSRDATEAFF
TRBD1 TRBJ1-2 TRBV7-9 - TGTGCCAGCAGCTCCGACAGGGGGCCCTATGGCTACACCTTC CASSSDRGPYGYTF